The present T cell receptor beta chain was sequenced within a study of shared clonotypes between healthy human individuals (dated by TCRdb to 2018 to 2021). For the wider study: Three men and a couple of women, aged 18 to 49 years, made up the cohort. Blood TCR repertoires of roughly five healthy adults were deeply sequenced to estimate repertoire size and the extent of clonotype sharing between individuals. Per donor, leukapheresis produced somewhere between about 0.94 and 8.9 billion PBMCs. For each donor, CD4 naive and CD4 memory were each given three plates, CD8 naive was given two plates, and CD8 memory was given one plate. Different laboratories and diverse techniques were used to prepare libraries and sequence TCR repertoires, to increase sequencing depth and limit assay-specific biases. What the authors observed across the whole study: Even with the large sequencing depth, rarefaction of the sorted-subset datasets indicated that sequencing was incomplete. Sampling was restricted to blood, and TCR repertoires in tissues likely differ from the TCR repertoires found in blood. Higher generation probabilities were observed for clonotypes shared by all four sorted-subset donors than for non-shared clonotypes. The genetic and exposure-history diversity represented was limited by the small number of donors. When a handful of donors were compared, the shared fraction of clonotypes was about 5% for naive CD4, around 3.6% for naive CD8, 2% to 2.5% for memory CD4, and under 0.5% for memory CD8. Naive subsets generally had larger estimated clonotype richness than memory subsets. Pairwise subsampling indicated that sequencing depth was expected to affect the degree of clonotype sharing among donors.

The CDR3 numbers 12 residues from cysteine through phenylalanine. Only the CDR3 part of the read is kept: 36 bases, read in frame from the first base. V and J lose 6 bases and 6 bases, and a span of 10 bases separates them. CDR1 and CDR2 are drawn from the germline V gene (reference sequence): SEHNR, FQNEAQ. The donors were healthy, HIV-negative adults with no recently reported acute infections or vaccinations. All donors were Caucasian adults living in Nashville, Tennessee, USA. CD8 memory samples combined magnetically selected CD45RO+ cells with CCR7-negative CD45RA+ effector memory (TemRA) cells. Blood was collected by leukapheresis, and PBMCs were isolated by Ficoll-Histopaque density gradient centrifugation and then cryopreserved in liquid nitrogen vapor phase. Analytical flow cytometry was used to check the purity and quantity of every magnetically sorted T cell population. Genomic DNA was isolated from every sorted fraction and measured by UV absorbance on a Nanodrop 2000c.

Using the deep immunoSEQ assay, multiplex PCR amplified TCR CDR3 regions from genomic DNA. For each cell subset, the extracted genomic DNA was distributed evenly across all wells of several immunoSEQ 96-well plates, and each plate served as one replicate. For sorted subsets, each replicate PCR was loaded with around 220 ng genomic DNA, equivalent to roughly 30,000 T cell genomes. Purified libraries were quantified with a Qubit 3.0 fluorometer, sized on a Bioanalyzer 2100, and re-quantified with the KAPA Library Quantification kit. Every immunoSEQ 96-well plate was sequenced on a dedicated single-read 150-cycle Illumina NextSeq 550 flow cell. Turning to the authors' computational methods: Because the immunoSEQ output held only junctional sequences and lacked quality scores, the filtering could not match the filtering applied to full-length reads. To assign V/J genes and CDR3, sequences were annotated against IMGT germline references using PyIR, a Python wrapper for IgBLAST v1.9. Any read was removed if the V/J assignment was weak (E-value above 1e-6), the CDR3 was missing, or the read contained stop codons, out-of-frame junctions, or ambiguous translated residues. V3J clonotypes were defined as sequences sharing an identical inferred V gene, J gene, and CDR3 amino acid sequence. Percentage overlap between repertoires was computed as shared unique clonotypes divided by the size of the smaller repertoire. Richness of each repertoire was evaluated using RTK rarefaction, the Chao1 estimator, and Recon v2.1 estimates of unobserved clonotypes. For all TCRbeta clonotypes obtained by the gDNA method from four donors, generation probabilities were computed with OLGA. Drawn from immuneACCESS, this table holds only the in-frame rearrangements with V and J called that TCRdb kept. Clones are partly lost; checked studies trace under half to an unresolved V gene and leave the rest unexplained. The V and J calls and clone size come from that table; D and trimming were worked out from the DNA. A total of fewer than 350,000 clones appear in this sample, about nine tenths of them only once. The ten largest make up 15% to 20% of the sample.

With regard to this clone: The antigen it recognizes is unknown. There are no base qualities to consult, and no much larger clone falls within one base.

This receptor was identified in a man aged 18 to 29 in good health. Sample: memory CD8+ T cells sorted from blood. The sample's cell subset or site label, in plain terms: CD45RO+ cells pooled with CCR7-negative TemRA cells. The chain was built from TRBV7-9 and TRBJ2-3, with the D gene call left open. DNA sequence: TGTGCCAGCAGTCTAGGGTACGATACGCAGTATTTT. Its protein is CASSLGYDTQYF.